This T cell receptor (beta chain) comes out of a study of blood T cell repertoires in COVID-19. Per the germline V gene, CDR1 is MNHEY and CDR2 is SMNVEV (reference sequence). Trimming shortened V by 8 bases and J by 2 bases, and 7 bases separated the two germline ends. The CDR3 spans 12 residues. Generated by immunoSEQ multiplex PCR, the TCRdb table keeps only in-frame clones and is missing some. The table includes hundreds of thousands of clones, about 91% detected once. The sequenced material came from peripheral blood. V usage is TRBV27 and J usage is TRBJ2-1; D call uncertain. The TCR comes from a man older than 75 with acute or convalescent COVID-19. The CDR3 DNA reads TGTGCCAGCCGGGTGACCTACAATGAGCAGTTCTTC. Protein: CASRVTYNEQFF.